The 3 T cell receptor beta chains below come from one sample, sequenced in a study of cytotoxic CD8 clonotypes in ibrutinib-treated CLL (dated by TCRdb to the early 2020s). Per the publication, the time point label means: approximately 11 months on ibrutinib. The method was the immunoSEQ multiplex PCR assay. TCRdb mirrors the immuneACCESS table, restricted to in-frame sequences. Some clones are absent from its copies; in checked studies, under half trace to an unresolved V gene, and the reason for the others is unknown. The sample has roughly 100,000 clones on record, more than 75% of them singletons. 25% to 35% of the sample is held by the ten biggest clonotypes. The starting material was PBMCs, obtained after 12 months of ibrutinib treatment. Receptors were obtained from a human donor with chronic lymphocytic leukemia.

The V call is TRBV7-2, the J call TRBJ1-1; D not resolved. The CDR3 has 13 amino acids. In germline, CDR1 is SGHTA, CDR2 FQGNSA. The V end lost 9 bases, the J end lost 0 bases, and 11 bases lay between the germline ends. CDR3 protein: CASNLQLNTEAFF. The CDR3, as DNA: TGTGCCAGTAATCTTCAGTTGAACACTGAAGCTTTCTTT.

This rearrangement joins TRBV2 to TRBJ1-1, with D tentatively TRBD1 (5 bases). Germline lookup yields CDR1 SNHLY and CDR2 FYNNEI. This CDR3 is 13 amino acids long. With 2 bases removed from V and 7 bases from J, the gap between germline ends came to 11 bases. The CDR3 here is CASSEQGAFEAFF. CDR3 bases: TGTGCCAGCAGTGAACAAGGGGCTTTTGAAGCTTTCTTT.

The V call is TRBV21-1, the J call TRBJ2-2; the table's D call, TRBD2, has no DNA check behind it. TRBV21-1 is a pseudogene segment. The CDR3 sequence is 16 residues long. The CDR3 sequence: CASWSTSKGGAGELFF. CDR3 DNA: TGTGCCTCCTGGTCGACAAGTAAGGGGGGGGCCGGGGAGCTGTTTTTT.